The T cell receptor beta chain under discussion was sequenced for a study of cytomegalovirus exposure and HLA in healthy donors. Study outcomes and limitations: Subsequent analysis found a tendency for first-cohort TCR clusters to co-occur within the 120 or so validation repertoires. A list of approximately 160 TCR beta chains associated with cytomegalovirus was given.

Notes on this clone: Antigen unknown.

Produced via immunoSEQ multiplex PCR; TCRdb's table is partial and in-frame only. In the table there are 200,000 to 300,000 clones, 90% of which are singletons. The CDR3 contains 15 residues. In germline, CDR1 is MNHEY, CDR2 SMNVEV (reference sequence). With V trimmed by 5 bases and J by 9 bases, 10 bases remained unmatched. The sequence derives from a woman in her twenties or thirties in good health and CMV-seronegative. J is TRBJ2-1 and V is TRBV27; 10 nucleotides align to TRBD2. Sequenced sample: PBMCs. In DNA, the CDR3 is TGTGCCAGCAGTCCCCCGAGCGGGAGGGCCCTTGAGCAGTTCTTC. As protein: CASSPPSGRALEQFF.